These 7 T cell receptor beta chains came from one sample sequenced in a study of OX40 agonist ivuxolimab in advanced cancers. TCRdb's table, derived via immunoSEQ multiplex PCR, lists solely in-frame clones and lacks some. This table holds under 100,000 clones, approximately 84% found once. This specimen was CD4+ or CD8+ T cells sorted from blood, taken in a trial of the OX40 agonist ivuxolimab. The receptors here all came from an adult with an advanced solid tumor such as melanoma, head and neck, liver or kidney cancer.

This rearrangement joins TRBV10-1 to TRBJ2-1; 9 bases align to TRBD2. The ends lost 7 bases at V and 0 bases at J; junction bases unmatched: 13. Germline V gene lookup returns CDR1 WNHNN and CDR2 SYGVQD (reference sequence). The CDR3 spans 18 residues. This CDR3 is CASNRAVAGEGSYNEQFF. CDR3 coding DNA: TGCGCCAGCAACCGGGCGGTAGCGGGGGAGGGCTCCTACAATGAGCAGTTCTTC.

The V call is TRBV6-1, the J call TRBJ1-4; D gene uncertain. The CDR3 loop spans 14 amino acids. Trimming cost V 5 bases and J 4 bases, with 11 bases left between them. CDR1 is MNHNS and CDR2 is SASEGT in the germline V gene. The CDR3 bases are TGTGCCAGCAGTCCCGATACGGTTAATGAAAAACTGTTTTTT. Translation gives CASSPDTVNEKLFF.

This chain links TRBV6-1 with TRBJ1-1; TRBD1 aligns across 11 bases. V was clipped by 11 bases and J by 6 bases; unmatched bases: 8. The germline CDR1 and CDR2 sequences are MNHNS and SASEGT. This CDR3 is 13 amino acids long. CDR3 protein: CAAYWTGGSEAFF. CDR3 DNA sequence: TGTGCCGCTTACTGGACAGGGGGCTCTGAAGCTTTCTTT.

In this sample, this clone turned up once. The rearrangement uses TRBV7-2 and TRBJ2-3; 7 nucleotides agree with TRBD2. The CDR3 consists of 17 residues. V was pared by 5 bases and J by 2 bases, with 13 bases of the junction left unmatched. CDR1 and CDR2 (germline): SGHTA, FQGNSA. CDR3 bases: TGTGCCAGCAGCATCGCCCGAGCTAGCGGCCTCACAGATACGCAGTATTTT. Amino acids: CASSIARASGLTDTQYF.

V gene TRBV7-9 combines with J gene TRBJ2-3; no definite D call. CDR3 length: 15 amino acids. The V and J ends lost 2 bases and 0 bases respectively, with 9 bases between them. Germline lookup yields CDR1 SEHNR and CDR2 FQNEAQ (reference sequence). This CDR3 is CASSLIGSSTDTQYF. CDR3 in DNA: TGTGCCAGCAGCTTAATAGGATCTAGCACAGATACGCAGTATTTT.

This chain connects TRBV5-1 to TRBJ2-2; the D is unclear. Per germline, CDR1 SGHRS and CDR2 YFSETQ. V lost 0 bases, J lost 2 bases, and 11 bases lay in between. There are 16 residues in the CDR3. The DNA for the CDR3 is TGCGCCAGCAGCTTGGCGTTGGCCTCTAACACCGGGGAGCTGTTTTTT. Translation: CASSLALASNTGELFF.

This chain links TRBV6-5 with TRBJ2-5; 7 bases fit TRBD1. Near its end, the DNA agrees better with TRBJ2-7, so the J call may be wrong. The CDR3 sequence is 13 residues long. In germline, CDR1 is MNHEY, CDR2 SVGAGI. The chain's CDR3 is CASTMTGSYEQYF. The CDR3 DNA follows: TGTGCCAGCACTATGACAGGGTCCTACGAGCAGTACTTC.